These 6 T cell receptor beta chains were sequenced from one sample in a study of OX40 agonist ivuxolimab in advanced cancers. Assay: immunoSEQ multiplex PCR; the TCRdb copy retains only in-frame clones and omits some. The sample includes about 110,000 clones, over 85% of them seen just once. The source material was CD4+ or CD8+ T cells sorted from blood, sampled in a trial of the OX40 agonist ivuxolimab. The receptors originated from an adult with an advanced solid tumor such as melanoma, head and neck, liver or kidney cancer.

The rearrangement links TRBV5-4 to TRBJ2-7; D gene ambiguous. CDR1 is SGHNT and CDR2 is YYREEE in the germline V gene (reference sequence). The ends were cut back, 3 bases at V and 3 bases at J, with 4 bases in the middle. This CDR3 has 11 amino acids. The CDR3 nucleotides are TGTGCCAGCAGCTCCAACTACGAGCAGTACTTC. Amino acids: CASSSNYEQYF.

This chain links TRBV2 with TRBJ2-5; D unresolved. Germline lookup yields CDR1 SNHLY and CDR2 FYNNEI. The ends were cut back, 4 bases at V and 0 bases at J, with 6 bases in the middle. The length of the CDR3 is 13 residues. The CDR3 sequence is CASSVPDQETQYF. As DNA, the CDR3 is TGTGCCAGCAGTGTTCCAGACCAAGAGACCCAGTACTTC.

The genes are TRBV2 and TRBJ1-6, with 7 nucleotides matching TRBD1. After removal of 7 bases from V and 7 bases from J, the junction contained 7 bases not matched to a gene. Looked up from germline, CDR1 is SNHLY and CDR2 is FYNNEI. This CDR3 contains 14 residues. The CDR3 sequence is CASMGQPTNSPLHF. CDR3 DNA sequence: TGTGCCAGCATGGGACAGCCTACGAATTCACCCCTCCACTTT.

The V call is TRBV5-4, the J call TRBJ2-7; TRBD1 or TRBD2 may be the D gene (7 bases each). Trimming cost V 3 bases and J 6 bases, with 19 bases left between them. This CDR3 has 15 amino acids. The germline gives CDR1 SGHNT, CDR2 YYREEE (reference sequence). The CDR3, as DNA: TGTGCCAGCAGCTGGGCAGGGGGGGCTAGGGGCGAGCAGTACTTC. It encodes CASSWAGGARGEQYF.

This rearrangement joins TRBV30 to TRBJ2-7; 12 bases map to TRBD2. The CDR3 has 13 amino acids. V shed 8 bases and J 4 bases; nucleotides not matched to a gene: 6. Germline assignment: CDR1 GTSNPN and CDR2 SVGIG (reference sequence). CDR3: CAGGTSGPYEQYF. The CDR3, as DNA: TGTGCCGGGGGGACTAGCGGGCCGTACGAGCAGTACTTC. Filled out from reference TRBV30 and TRBJ2-7, the complete variable domain reads SQTIHQWPATLVQPVGSPLSLECTVEGTSNPNLYWYRQAAGRGLQLLFYSVGIGQISSEVPQNLSASRPQDRQFILSSKKLLLSDSGFYLCAGGTSGPYEQYFGPGTRLTVT.

This chain links TRBV7-9 with TRBJ2-2; D uncertain. The germline gives CDR1 SEHNR, CDR2 FQNEAQ (reference sequence). V was shortened by 5 bases and J by 1 base, with 8 bases between the two germline ends. This CDR3 comprises 14 residues. The CDR3 DNA reads TGTGCCAGCAGCACGAGAAGGAACACCGGGGAGCTGTTTTTT. It codes for CASSTRRNTGELFF.